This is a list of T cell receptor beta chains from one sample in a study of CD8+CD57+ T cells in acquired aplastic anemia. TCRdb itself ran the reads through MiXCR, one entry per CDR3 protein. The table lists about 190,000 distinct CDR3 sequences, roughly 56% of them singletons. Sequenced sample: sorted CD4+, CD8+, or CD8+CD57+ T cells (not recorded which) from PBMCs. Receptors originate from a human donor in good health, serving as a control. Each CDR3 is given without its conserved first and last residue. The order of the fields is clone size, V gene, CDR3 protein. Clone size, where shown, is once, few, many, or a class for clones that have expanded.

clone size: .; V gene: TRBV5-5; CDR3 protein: ASSLGHRFL
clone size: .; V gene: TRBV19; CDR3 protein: ACSIGDRMNSPFH
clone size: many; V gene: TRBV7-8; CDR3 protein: ASRPAGGLEDTQY
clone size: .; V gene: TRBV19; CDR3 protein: ASSIAGHYGYT
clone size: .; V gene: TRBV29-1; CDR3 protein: SVEGRPGYT
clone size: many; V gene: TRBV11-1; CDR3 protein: ASSLGPNTGELF
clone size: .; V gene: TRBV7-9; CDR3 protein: ASSLAGNHEQY
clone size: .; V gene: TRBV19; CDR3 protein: ASSSGISGNTGELF
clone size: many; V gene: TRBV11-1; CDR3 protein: ASTRGGTDTQY
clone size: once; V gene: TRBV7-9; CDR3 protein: ASSGTGLGIRHQPQH
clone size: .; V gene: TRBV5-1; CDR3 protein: ATQDLRSAGELF
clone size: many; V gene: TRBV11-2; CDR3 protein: ASSPGTVNTGELF
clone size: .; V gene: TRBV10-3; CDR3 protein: AISGSYRGNYNEQF
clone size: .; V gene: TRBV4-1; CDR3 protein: ASSKAGAVDYVYT
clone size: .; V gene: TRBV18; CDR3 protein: ASSPPNAGGSVYT
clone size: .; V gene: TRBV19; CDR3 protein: ASQVPGGSEQF
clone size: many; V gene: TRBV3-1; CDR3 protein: ASSQLPGAGNQPQH
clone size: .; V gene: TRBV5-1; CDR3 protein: ASSTGQGSGYT